This TCR beta chain was profiled in a study of CD8+CD57+ T cells in acquired aplastic anemia. The overall study: There were 10 million to 14 million reads, on average, for CD4+ cells from healthy donors. Study-level findings and limits: Comparison of patients with controls identified approximately 28 shared CD8+ CDR3 sequences.

The use of genomic DNA as template underpinned the TCR beta VDJ and CDR3 profiling. TCRdb re-called the reads through MiXCR, storing one row per CDR3 protein. The sample has 400,000 to 450,000 distinct CDR3 sequences; just under 70% are singletons. Concerning this clonotype itself: No antigen is known for it.

This CDR3 spans 15 amino acids. The germline V gene has CDR1 SEHNR and CDR2 FQNEAQ (reference sequence). The germline V and J ends were trimmed by 5 bases and 8 bases, with 21 bases remaining between them. Sequences were obtained from sorted CD4+, CD8+, or CD8+CD57+ T cells (not recorded which) from PBMCs. The receptor comes from a human donor in good health, serving as a control. V usage is TRBV7-9 and J usage is TRBJ1-2; D not resolved. For the CDR3, the DNA is TGTGCCAGCAGCCTACGTGGACGTTCATCCAGCGGCTACACCTTC. Translating gives CASSLRGRSSSGYTF. Full variable domain (remainder filled in from reference TRBV7-9 and TRBJ1-2): DTGVSQNPRHKITKRGQNVTFRCDPISEHNRLYWYRQTLGQGPEFLTYFQNEAQLEKSRLLSDRFSAERPKGSFSTLEIQRTEQGDSAMYLCASSLRGRSSSGYTFGSGTRLTVV.